This T cell receptor beta chain was identified in a study of cytomegalovirus exposure and HLA in healthy donors (dated by TCRdb to between 2016 and 2019). Background for the entire study: A later analysis indicated that the 120 or so validation repertoires were generated on the platform also employed for the 700 or so repertoires of the first cohort. High-throughput TCR immunosequencing, statistical association of individual TCRs with disease status, and machine learning were combined to predict cytomegalovirus infection status. The study was designed to test whether signatures of past pathogen exposure could be identified by cataloging public T cell receptors. A separate validation cohort of over a hundred different subjects was used in addition to the 666-subject first cohort. Overall study results and their limits: The classifier was reported to diagnose cytomegalovirus status with high specificity and sensitivity in both the original and validation cohorts. Three of the identified cytomegalovirus-associated TCR beta chains were confirmed in vitro to be specific for cytomegalovirus antigens. The study listed 150 to 200 TCR beta chains as associated with cytomegalovirus. Most TCR sequences were seen in very few donors, while some public TCRs were found in many individuals. The authors suggested that the approach could potentially be extended to other disease states and immunological phenotypes. A later analysis found that TCRs clustered in the first cohort also tended to co-occur in the 95 to 150 validation repertoires, with 90% to 95% of cluster scores above 0. A later analysis had no HLA typing for the validation cohort, so co-occurrence there was scored across all 130 or so repertoires.

To prepare the library, the immunoSEQ multiplex PCR assay was applied. For the original study's pipeline: To diagnose cytomegalovirus status from the catalog of TCR beta chain sequences, a statistical classification framework was built. The source is immuneACCESS, and TCRdb retained only in-frame sequences with V and J called. Part of the clones is not carried over; for the studies checked, unresolved V genes explain less than half of this, and the remainder is unexplained. V and J calls plus clone size are reproduced from that table; the DNA served to infer D and trimming. The sample table shows more than 300,000 clones, and 80% to 90% are seen once. The top ten constitute 0.75% to 0.85% of the sample. The germline V and J ends show losses of 2 bases and 4 bases respectively, and no gene match explains 5 bases of the junction. Sequences MDHEN (CDR1) and SYDVKM (CDR2) are obtained from the germline V gene. Measured from the cysteine to the phenylalanine, the CDR3 is 15 residues long. Solely the CDR3 DNA is kept, with 45 bases framed from the first base.

The donors were included in the validation cohort of over a hundred subjects, a group kept apart from the roughly 670-subject first cohort. Turning to this clone: What antigen it recognizes has not been identified. No base-level quality is on record; no much larger clone is a single base apart.

Specimen: PBMCs. In this chain, TRBV28 is recombined with TRBJ1-2; TRBD1 aligns with 9 central bases. The TCR was taken from a woman aged 18-29 years in good health and CMV-seronegative. The DNA is TGTGCCAGCAGTTTAGCCACGGGACAGGGCTATGGCTACACCTTC. This encodes CASSLATGQGYGYTF.